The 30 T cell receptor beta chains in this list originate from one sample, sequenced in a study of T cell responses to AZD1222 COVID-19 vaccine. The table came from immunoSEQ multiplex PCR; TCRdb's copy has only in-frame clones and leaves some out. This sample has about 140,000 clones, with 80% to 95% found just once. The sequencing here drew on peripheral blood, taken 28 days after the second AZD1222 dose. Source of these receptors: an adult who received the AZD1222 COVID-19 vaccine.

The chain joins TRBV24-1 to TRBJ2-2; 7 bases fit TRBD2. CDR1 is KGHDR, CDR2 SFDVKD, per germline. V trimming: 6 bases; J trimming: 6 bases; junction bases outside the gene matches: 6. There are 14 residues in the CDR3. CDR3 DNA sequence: TGTGCCACCAGTCAGCGACTAGCCTCCGGGGAGCTGTTTTTT. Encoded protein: CATSQRLASGELFF.

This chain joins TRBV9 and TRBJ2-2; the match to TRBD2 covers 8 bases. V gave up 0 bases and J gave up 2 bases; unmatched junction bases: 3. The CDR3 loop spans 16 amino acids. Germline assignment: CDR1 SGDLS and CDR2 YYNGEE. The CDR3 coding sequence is TGTGCCAGCAGCGTAGTTAGCGGGACAAACACCGGGGAGCTGTTTTTT. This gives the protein CASSVVSGTNTGELFF.

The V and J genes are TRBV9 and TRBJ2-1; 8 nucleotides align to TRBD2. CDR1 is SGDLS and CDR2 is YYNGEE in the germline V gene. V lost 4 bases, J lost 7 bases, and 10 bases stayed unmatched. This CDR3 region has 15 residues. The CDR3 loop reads CASSSTIAGTNEQFF. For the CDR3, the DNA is TGTGCCAGCAGCTCTACCATAGCGGGGACTAATGAGCAGTTCTTC.

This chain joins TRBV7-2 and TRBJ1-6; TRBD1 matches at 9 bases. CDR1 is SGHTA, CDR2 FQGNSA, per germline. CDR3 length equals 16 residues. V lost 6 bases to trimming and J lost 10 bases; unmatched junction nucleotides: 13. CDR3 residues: CASRQDRGLPKSPLHF. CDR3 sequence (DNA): TGTGCCAGCAGACAAGACAGGGGGTTACCGAAGTCACCCCTCCACTTT.

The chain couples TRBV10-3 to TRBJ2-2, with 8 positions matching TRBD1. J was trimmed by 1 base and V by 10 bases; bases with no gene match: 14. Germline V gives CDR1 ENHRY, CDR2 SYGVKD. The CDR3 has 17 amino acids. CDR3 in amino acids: CATSDRAGDGNTGELFF. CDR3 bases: TGTGCCACCTCGGACAGGGCAGGGGATGGGAACACCGGGGAGCTGTTTTTT.

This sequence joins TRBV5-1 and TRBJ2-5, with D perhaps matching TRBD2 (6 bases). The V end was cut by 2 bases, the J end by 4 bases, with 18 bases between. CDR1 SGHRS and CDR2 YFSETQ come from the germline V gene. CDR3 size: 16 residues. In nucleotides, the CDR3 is TGCGCCAGCAGCTTCCCTCGCGAAGGGAGGAGAGAGACCCAGTACTTC. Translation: CASSFPREGRRETQYF.

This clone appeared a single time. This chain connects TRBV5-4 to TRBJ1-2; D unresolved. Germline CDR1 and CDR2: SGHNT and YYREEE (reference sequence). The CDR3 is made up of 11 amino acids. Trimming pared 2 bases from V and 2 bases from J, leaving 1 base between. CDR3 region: CASSFNYGYTF. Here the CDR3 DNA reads TGTGCCAGCAGCTTCAACTATGGCTACACCTTC.

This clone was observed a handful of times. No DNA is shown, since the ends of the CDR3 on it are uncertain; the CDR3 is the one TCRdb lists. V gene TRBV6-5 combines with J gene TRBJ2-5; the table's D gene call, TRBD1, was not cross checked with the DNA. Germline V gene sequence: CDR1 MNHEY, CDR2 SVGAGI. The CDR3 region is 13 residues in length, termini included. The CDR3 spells CASSSSDRETQYF.

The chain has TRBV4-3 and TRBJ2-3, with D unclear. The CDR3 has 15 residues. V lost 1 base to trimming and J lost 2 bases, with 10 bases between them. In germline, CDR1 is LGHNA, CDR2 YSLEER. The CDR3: CASSQGVGSTDTQYF. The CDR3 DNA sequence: TGCGCCAGCAGCCAAGGGGTGGGTTCCACAGATACGCAGTATTTT.

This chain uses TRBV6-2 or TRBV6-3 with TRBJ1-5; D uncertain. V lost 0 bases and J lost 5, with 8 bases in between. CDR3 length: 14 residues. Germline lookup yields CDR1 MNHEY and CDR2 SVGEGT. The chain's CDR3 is CASSYSSWDQPQHF. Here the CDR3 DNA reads TGTGCCAGCAGTTACTCGTCCTGGGATCAGCCCCAGCATTTT.

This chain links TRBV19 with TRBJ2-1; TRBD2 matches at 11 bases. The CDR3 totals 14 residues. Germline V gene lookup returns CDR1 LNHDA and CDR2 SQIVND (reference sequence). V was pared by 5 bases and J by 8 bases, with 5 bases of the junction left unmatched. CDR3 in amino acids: CASSLRLAGYEQFF. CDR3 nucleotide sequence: TGTGCCAGTAGTCTTCGACTAGCGGGATATGAGCAGTTCTTC.

The DNA for the CDR3 is TGCGCCAGCACATCGGATCGTAACAGCTCCTACGAGCAGTACTTC. Encoded protein: CASTSDRNSSYEQYF. The chain combines TRBV10-1 with TRBJ2-7; no clear D gene. V was trimmed by 7 bases and J by 0 bases, leaving 16 bases between them. Germline V gives CDR1 WNHNN, CDR2 SYGVQD (reference sequence). The CDR3 runs to 15 residues.

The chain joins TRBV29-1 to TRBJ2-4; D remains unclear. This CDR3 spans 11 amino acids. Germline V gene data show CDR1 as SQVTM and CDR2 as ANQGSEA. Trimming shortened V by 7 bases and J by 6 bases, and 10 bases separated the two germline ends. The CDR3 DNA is TGCAGCGGGGCTGCAGGAAACATTCAGTACTTC. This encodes CSGAAGNIQYF.

Here the CDR3 DNA reads TGTGCCAGCAGCGTAGTAGGAGACCCCTATAATTCACCCCTCCACTTT. This gives the protein CASSVVGDPYNSPLHF. V usage is TRBV9 and J usage is TRBJ1-6; D remains ambiguous. Germline V gives CDR1 SGDLS, CDR2 YYNGEE. The CDR3 sequence is 16 residues long. The V gene lost 0 bases and the J gene lost 2 bases, with 9 bases spanning the gap.

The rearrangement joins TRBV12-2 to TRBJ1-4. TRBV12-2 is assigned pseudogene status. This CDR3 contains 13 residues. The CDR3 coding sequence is TGTGCAAGTCGCCGCGGGGGACCGGAAAAACTGTTTTTT. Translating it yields CASRRGGPEKLFF.

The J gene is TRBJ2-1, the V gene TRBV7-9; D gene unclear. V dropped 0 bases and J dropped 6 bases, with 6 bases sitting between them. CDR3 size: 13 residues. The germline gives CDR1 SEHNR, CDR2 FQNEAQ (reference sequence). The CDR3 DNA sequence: TGTGCCAGCAGCTTAGCGCGTGGCAATGAGCAGTTCTTC. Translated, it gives CASSLARGNEQFF.

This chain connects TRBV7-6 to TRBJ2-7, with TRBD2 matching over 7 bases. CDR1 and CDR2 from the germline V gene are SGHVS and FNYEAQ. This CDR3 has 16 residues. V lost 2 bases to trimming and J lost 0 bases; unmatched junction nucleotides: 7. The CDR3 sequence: CASSLQYTSASYEQYF. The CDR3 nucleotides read TGTGCCAGCAGCTTACAGTACACTAGCGCCTCCTACGAGCAGTACTTC.

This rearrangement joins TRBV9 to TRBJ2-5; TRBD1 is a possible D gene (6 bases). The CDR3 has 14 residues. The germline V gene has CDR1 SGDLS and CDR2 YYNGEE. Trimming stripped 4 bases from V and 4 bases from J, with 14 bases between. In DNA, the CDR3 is TGTGCCAGCAGCCCCCAGGGGCGCAGAGAGACCCAGTACTTC. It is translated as CASSPQGRRETQYF.

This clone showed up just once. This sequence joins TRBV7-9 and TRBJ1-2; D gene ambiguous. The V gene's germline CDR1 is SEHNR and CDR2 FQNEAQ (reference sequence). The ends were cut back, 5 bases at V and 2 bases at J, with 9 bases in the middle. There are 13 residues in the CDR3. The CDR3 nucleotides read TGTGCCAGCAGCCCGGACGGCAACTATGGCTACACCTTC. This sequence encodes CASSPDGNYGYTF.

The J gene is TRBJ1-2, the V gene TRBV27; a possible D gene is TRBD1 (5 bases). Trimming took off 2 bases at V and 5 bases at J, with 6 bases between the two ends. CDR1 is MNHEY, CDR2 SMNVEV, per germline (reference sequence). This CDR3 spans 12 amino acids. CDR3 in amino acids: CASSLRGYGYTF. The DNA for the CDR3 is TGTGCCAGCAGTTTAAGGGGTTATGGCTACACCTTC.

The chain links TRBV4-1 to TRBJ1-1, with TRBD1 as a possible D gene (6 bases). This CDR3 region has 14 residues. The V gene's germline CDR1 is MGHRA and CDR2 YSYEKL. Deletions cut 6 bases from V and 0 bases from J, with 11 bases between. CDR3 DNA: TGCGCCAGCAGGGGGACACTTCTGAACACTGAAGCTTTCTTT. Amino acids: CASRGTLLNTEAFF.

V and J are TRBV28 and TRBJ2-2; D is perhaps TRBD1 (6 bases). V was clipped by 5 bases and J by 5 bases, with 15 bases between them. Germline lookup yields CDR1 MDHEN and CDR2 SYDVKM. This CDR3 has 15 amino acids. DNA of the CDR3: TGTGCCAGCAGTCCTTGGGCAGGGGAGACCGGGGAGCTGTTTTTT. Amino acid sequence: CASSPWAGETGELFF.

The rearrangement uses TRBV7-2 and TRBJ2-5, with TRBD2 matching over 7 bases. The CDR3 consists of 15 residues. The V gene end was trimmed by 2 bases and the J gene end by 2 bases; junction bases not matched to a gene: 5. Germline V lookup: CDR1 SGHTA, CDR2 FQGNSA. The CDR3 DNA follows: TGTGCCAGCAGCTTATACCCAGCGGGGCAAGAGACCCAGTACTTC. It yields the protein CASSLYPAGQETQYF.

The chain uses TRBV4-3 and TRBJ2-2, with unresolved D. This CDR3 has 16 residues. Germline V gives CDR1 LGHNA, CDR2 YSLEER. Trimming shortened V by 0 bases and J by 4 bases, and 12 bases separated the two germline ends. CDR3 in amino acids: CASSQEMGSVTGELFF. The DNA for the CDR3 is TGCGCCAGCAGCCAAGAAATGGGCAGTGTCACCGGGGAGCTGTTTTTT.

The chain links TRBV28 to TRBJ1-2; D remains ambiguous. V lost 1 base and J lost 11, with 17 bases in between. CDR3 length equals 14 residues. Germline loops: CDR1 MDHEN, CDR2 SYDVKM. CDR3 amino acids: CASSLSARTLGYTF. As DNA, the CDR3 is TGTGCCAGCAGTTTATCAGCCCGGACCCTTGGATACACCTTC.

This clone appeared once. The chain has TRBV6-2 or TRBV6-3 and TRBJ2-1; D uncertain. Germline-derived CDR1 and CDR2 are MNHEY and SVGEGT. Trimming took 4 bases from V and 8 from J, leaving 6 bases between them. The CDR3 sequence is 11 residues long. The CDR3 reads CASSSRDEQFF. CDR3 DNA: TGTGCCAGCAGTTCCCGGGATGAGCAGTTCTTC.

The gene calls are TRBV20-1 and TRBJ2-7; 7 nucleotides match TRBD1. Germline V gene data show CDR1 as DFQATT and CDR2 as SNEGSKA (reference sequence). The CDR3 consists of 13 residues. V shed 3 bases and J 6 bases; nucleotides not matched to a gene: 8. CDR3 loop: CSASTGAPAEQYF. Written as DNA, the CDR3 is TGCAGTGCTAGTACAGGGGCCCCAGCCGAGCAGTACTTC.

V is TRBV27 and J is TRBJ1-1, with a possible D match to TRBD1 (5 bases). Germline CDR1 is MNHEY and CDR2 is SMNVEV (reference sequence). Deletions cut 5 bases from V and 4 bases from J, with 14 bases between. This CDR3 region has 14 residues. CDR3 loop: CASSPRTQGTEAFF. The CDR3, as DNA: TGTGCCAGCAGTCCCCGGACTCAGGGCACTGAAGCTTTCTTT.

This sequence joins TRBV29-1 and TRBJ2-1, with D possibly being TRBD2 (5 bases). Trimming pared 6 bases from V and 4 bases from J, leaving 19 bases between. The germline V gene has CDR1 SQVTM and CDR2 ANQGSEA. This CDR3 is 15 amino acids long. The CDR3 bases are TGCAGCGTCGAGGGCGGACCGGTGAAATACAATGAGCAGTTCTTC. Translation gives CSVEGGPVKYNEQFF.

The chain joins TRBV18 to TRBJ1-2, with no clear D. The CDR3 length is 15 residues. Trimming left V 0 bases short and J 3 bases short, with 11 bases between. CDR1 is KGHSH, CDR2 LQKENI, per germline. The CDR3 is CASSPPGVGYYGYTF. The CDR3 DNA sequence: TGTGCCAGCTCACCACCTGGGGTGGGGTACTATGGCTACACCTTC. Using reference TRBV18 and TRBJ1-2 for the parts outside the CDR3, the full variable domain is NAGVMQNPRHLVRRRGQEARLRCSPMKGHSHVYWYRQLPEEGLKFMVYLQKENIIDESGMPKERFSAEFPKEGPSILRIQQVVRGDSAAYFCASSPPGVGYYGYTFGSGTRLTVV.